The rows below give T cell receptor beta chains drawn from one sample of a study of identical twins. Each CDR3 protein gets one entry after TCRdb re-called the 5' RACE reads with MiXCR. This sample carries some 200,000 distinct CDR3 sequences, 7.5% of them seen once, and the ten largest clones take just under 2%. These same data were also listed under a study on yellow fever vaccine responses in identical twins.

Sequenced input: memory (CD45RO+) T cells sorted from blood. The receptors stem from a woman between 18 and 29 years old in good health. Each CDR3 is given with its conserved first and last residue. The D gene is left open where the match is weak. Rows may omit the clone size; those that give it use once, few, many or a size class.

cdr3_length j_call clone_size v_call d_call cdr3_nt cdr3_aa
14 TRBJ2-7 many TRBV10-2 TRBD2 TGCGCCAGCAGTACTAGCGGTAGCTCCTACGAGCAGTACTTC CASSTSGSSYEQYF
17 TRBJ2-1 - TRBV27 - TGTGCCAGCAGTTTATTTGTTCCGGACTACCCCCGCAATGAGCAGTTCTTC CASSLFVPDYPRNEQFF
13 TRBJ2-4 - TRBV21-1 - TGTGCCAGCAGCAGAAGGGCAGGGACGGTTCAGTACTTC CASSRRAGTVQYF
16 TRBJ1-6 many TRBV5-1 TRBD1 TGCGCCAGCAGCTCTGAGGACAGGACCTATAATTCACCCCTCCACTTT CASSSEDRTYNSPLHF
16 TRBJ2-1 few TRBV7-2 TRBD2 TGTGCCAGCAGCTTAATCCGCGGGGGGGCCTACAATGAGCAGTTCTTC CASSLIRGGAYNEQFF
15 TRBJ2-7 - TRBV20-1 TRBD2 TGCAGTGCTAGTCTGGGAGCGGGAGCCTCCTACGAGCAGTACTTC CSASLGAGASYEQYF
15 TRBJ2-5 many TRBV12-3/TRBV12-4 - TGTGCCAGCAGTTTAATAGCGGACGGTCAAGAGACCCAGTACTTC CASSLIADGQETQYF
15 TRBJ1-5 - TRBV19 - TGTGCCAGTAGTACCAAGACAGGTCTCAATCAGCCCCAGCATTTT CASSTKTGLNQPQHF
16 TRBJ2-3 few TRBV4-2 TRBD2 TGTGCCAGCAGCGCGGGGGGGAGTGATAGCACAGATACGCAGTATTTT CASSAGGSDSTDTQYF
12 TRBJ2-3 many TRBV20-1 TRBD2 TGCAGTGAAGCGGGGGGCACAGATACGCAGTATTTT CSEAGGTDTQYF
14 TRBJ2-2 - TRBV27 - TGTGCCAGCAGTTTAATCGGGTTCACCGGGGAGCTGTTTTTT CASSLIGFTGELFF
15 TRBJ2-2 few TRBV7-3 TRBD1 TGTGCCAGCAGCCCCTGGACAGGGGGCCCCGGGGAGCTGTTTTTT CASSPWTGGPGELFF
14 TRBJ2-7 - TRBV28 - TGTGCCAGCAGTTTAATACTATCAGATAGCGAGCAGTACTTC CASSLILSDSEQYF
15 TRBJ2-2 - TRBV20-1 - TGCAGTGCTAGAGATCCGGGGCAAGACACCGGGGAGCTGTTTTTT CSARDPGQDTGELFF
16 TRBJ2-6 - TRBV4-3 - TGCGCCAGCAGCCAAGAGATCGGCTCTGGGGCCAACGTCCTGACTTTC CASSQEIGSGANVLTF
14 TRBJ2-1 many TRBV11-2 - TGTGCCAGCAGCCCCAGGATGGCCTACAATGAGCAGTTCTTC CASSPRMAYNEQFF
13 TRBJ1-4 few TRBV7-9 - TGTGCCAGCAGCGCTTCGAAGGGGGAAAAACTGTTTTTT CASSASKGEKLFF
15 TRBJ2-2 many TRBV10-3 TRBD1 TGTGCCATCAGTGAACCGGGACAGGGAACCGGGGAGCTGTTTTTT CAISEPGQGTGELFF
13 TRBJ2-5 - TRBV3-1 - TGTGCCAGCAGCCAGCGAGGCCAAGAGACCCAGTACTTC CASSQRGQETQYF
17 TRBJ1-1 many TRBV11-2 - TGTGCCAGCAGCTTAGGGTGGGTCGTGGGCGAGAACACTGAAGCTTTCTTT CASSLGWVVGENTEAFF
11 TRBJ2-1 many TRBV20-1 - TGCAGTGCGCCTTTGGTGGATGAGCAGTTCTTC CSAPLVDEQFF
14 TRBJ1-6 many TRBV5-5 - TGTGCCAGCAGCTTGGGTGGGTGGGATTCACCCCTCCACTTT CASSLGGWDSPLHF
18 TRBJ1-5 many TRBV7-6 TRBD1 TGTGCCAGCAGCACGATGGGACAGGAGGCCCATAGCAATCAGCCCCAGCATTTT CASSTMGQEAHSNQPQHF
15 TRBJ1-6 - TRBV18 TRBD1 TGTGCCAGCTCACTAGTAATACAGGGGACGACACCCCTCCACTTT CASSLVIQGTTPLHF
17 TRBJ1-6 few TRBV28 - TGTGCCAGCATCCCCGGGACTCTTGGCTCCTATAATTCACCCCTCCACTTT CASIPGTLGSYNSPLHF
14 TRBJ1-1 many TRBV7-3 - TGTGCCAGCAGCTTAGGCGGGACGGCCACTGAAGCTTTCTTT CASSLGGTATEAFF
12 TRBJ2-7 few TRBV20-1 - TGCAGTGCTAGATACAGCTCCTACGAGCAGTACTTC CSARYSSYEQYF
12 TRBJ2-7 many TRBV29-1 - TGCAGCGTTATGCACGGCACCTACGAGCAGTACTTC CSVMHGTYEQYF
12 TRBJ2-7 few TRBV10-3 - TGTGCCATCAGTGAAGCAGGGGTCGAGCAGTACTTC CAISEAGVEQYF
14 TRBJ2-7 - TRBV6-2/TRBV6-3 - TGTGCCAGCAGATCCTACAGGGCCCCGTACGAGCAGTACTTC CASRSYRAPYEQYF
13 TRBJ2-1 - TRBV2 TRBD2 TGTGCCAGCAGTCTCACCCTAGCGGGTGAGCAGTTCTTC CASSLTLAGEQFF
12 TRBJ1-2 many TRBV24-1 - TGTGCCACCAGTGATCCAGGAAGTGGCTACACCTTC CATSDPGSGYTF
13 TRBJ1-1 many TRBV20-1 TRBD1 TGCAGTGCTTCCGGACAGGGGATCACTGAAGCTTTCTTT CSASGQGITEAFF
16 TRBJ2-7 many TRBV4-1 TRBD1 TGCGCCAGCAGCCAAGCAGAGGGGACAGGGAGCTACGAGCAGTACTTC CASSQAEGTGSYEQYF
16 TRBJ2-3 many TRBV2 - TGTGCCAGCAGGGACCAACAGGGATTTAGCACAGATACGCAGTATTTT CASRDQQGFSTDTQYF
15 TRBJ1-4 - TRBV6-4 - TGTGCCAGCAGTGACTCGAGGACAGCTAATGAAAAACTGTTTTTT CASSDSRTANEKLFF
15 TRBJ2-1 few TRBV20-1 - TGCAGTGTCCTAAACAGGGGGGGGGCTCTCAATGAGCAGTTCTTC CSVLNRGGALNEQFF
15 TRBJ2-3 - TRBV28 TRBD2 TGTGCCAGCAGCATACTAGCGGGGGGCACAGATACGCAGTATTTT CASSILAGGTDTQYF
14 TRBJ2-5 few TRBV14 - TGTGCCAGCAGCCTTAGTTCCCCCGGCCGGACCCAGTACTTC CASSLSSPGRTQYF
15 TRBJ2-1 many TRBV7-8 TRBD2 TGTGCCAGCAGCACCAGGACTAGCGGGGTCAATGAGCAGTTCTTC CASSTRTSGVNEQFF
14 TRBJ2-1 many TRBV5-1 - TGCGCCAGCCGAGGGGGGGGCAAAAACAATGAGCAGTTCTTC CASRGGGKNNEQFF
15 TRBJ2-7 - TRBV7-4 TRBD1 TGTGCCAGCAGCTTAGAATCGGACAGGGGCTACGAGCAGTACTTC CASSLESDRGYEQYF
16 TRBJ2-2 many TRBV10-3 TRBD2 TGTGCCATCAGCGGAACTAGCGGCTCGAACACCGGGGAGCTGTTTTTT CAISGTSGSNTGELFF
15 TRBJ2-5 many TRBV28 - TGTGCCAGCAAACCTCGGGGAGGTGGGTCAGAGACCCAGTACTTC CASKPRGGGSETQYF
13 TRBJ2-1 few TRBV30 - TGTGCCTGGAGTGGGGACACCTACAATGAGCAGTTCTTC CAWSGDTYNEQFF
14 TRBJ1-1 many TRBV2 - TGTGCCAGCAGTGCCAGACAGGAGAACACTGAAGCTTTCTTT CASSARQENTEAFF
15 TRBJ2-3 few TRBV7-3 - TGTGCCAGCAGCCATGGCGGGGGCCTCGCAGATACGCAGTATTTT CASSHGGGLADTQYF
15 TRBJ2-5 many TRBV12-3/TRBV12-4 TRBD1 TGTGCCAGCAGCTGGGGACAGGGGGGGCAAGAGACCCAGTACTTC CASSWGQGGQETQYF
15 TRBJ1-1 few TRBV5-1 TRBD1 TGCGCCAGCAGGGACCCGGGACAGGGCGAAACTGAAGCTTTCTTT CASRDPGQGETEAFF
13 TRBJ2-5 many TRBV7-9 - TGTGCCAGCAGCTTCGGGGCTCAAGAGACCCAGTACTTC CASSFGAQETQYF
14 TRBJ1-5 many TRBV7-9 TRBD1 TGTGCCAGCAGCTCGACAGGGAGCAATCAGCCCCAGCATTTT CASSSTGSNQPQHF
17 TRBJ2-2 few TRBV9 TRBD2 TGTGCCAGCAGCGTTGGACTAGCGGCCCCTGGAACCGGGGAGCTGTTTTTT CASSVGLAAPGTGELFF
17 TRBJ2-5 many TRBV4-2 - TGTGCCAGCAGCCAAGATTTTTCCGGGGGTGGTCGAGAGACCCAGTACTTC CASSQDFSGGGRETQYF
15 TRBJ2-1 - TRBV2 TRBD2 TGTGCCAGCAGTGAAGCGCGGGGGGGCTACAATGAGCAGTTCTTC CASSEARGGYNEQFF